This entry features one TCR beta chain sequence. The data were taken from a study of blood T cell repertoires in COVID-19. Study-level information: PBMCs, B-cell-depleted T cells, or T cells provided the cDNA or gDNA that made up the material.

Looked up from germline, CDR1 is MNHEY and CDR2 is SVGAGI. This CDR3 region has 13 residues. With V trimmed by 6 bases and J by 4 bases, 5 bases remained unmatched. Authors' processing steps: Estimates of nucleated cell counts were drawn from the amplification of reference gene primers. Profiled with immunoSEQ multiplex PCR; TCRdb holds only in-frame clones, not every one. The D gene and trimming were derived from the DNA, and the V and J assignments and clone size from that table. The table has around 370,000 clones, around nine tenths seen once. Seattle-derived patients entered the study during active infection and were followed longitudinally.

This sequence was found in an older woman with COVID-19, enrolled during active disease. The sequenced sample was peripheral blood. The chain has TRBV6-5 and TRBJ1-1; 7 bases align to TRBD1. CDR3 DNA sequence: TGTGCCAGCAGGACAGGGATCGGCACTGAAGCTTTCTTT. Translated, it gives CASRTGIGTEAFF.